This T cell receptor (beta chain) comes out of a study of T cells of healthy individuals. The germline CDR1 and CDR2 sequences are SGHTA and FQGNSA. CDR3 length equals 13 residues. Trimming took 5 bases from V and 9 from J, leaving 16 bases between them. Each CDR3 protein gets one entry after TCRdb re-called the 5' RACE reads with MiXCR. Of around 63,000 distinct CDR3 sequences listed, 16% are singletons. The table lists this clonotype with many counts. The clonotype was recovered from a human donor in good health. This chain connects TRBV7-2 to TRBJ1-1; D is unclear. The CDR3 DNA follows: TGTGCCAGCAGCGTCCGTCCCCAGCAAAAAGCTTTCTTT. Amino acids: CASSVRPQQKAFF. The full variable domain, its missing parts supplied by reference TRBV7-2 and TRBJ1-1, is GAGVSQSPSNKVTEKGKDVELRCDPISGHTALYWYRQSLGQGLEFLIYFQGNSAPDKSGLPSDRFSAERTGGSVSTLTIQRTQQEDSAVYLCASSVRPQQKAFFGQGTRLTVV.